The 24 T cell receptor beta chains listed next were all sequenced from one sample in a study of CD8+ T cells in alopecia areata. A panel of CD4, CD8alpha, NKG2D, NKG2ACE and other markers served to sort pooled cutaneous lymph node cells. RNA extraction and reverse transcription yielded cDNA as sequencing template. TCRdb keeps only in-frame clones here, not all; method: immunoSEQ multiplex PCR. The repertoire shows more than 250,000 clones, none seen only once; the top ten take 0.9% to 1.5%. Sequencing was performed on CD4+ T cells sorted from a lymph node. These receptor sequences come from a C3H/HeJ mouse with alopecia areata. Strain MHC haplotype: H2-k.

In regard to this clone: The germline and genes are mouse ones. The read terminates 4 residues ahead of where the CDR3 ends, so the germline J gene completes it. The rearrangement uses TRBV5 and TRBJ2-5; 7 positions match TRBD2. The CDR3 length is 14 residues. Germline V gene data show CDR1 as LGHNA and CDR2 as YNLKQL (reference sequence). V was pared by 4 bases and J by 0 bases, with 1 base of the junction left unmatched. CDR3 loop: CASSPWGNQDTQYF. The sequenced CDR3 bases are TGTGCCAGCAGCCCCTGGGGGAACCAAGAC.

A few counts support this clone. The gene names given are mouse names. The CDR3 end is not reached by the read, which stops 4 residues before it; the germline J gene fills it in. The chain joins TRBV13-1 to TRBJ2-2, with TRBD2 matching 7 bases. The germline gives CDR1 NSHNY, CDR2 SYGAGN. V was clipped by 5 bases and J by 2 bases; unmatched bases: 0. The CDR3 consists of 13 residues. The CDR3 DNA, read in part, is TGTGCCAGCAGCTGGGGGAACACCGGG. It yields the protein CASSWGNTG. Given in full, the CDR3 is CASSWGNTGQLYF.

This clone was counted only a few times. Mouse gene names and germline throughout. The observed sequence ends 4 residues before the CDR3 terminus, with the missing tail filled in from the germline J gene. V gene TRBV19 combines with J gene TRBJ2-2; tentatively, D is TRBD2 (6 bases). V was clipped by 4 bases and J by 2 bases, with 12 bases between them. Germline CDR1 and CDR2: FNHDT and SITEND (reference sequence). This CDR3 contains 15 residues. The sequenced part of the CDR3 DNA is TGTGCCAGCAGTCCCGGGACTTTCAACACCGGG. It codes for CASSPGTFNTG. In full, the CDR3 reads CASSPGTFNTGQLYF.

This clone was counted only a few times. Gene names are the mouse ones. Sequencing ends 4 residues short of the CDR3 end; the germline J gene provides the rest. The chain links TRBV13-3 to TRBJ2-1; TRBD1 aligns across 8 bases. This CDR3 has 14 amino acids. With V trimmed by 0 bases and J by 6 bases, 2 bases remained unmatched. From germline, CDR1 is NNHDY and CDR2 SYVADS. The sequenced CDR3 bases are TGTGCCAGCAGTGATGGGACAGGGTTTGCT. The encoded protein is CASSDGTGFA. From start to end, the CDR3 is CASSDGTGFAEQFF.

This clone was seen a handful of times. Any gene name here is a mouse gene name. Here the CDR3 reads CAWSRLGGRAETLYF. The sequenced part of the CDR3 DNA is TGTGCCTGGAGTCGGCTGGGGGGCCGTGCAGAA. V and J are TRBV31 and TRBJ2-3; 8 bases line up with TRBD2. With the read ending 4 residues before the CDR3 end, the germline J gene is used to fill in that end. Germline loops: CDR1 GKSSPN, CDR2 SITVG. Losses at the gene ends were 1 base for V and 1 base for J; bases not matched to a gene: 4. This CDR3 has 15 residues.

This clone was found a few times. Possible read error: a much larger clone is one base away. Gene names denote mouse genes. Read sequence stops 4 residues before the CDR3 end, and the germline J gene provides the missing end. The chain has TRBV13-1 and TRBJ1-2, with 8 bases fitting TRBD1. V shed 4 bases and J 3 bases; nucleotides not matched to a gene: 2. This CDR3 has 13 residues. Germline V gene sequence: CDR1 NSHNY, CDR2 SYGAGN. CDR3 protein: CASSLDRDSDYTF. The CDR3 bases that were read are TGTGCCAGCAGTCTGGACAGGGACTCC.

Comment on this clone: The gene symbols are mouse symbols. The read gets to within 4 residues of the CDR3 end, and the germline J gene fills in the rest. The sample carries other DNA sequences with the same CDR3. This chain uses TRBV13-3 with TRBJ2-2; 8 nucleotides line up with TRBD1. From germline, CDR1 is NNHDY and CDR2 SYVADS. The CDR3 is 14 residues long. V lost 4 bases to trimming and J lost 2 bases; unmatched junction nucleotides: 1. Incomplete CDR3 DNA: TGTGCCAGCAGTCGGACAGGGAACACCGGG. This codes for CASSRTGNTG. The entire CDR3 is CASSRTGNTGQLYF.

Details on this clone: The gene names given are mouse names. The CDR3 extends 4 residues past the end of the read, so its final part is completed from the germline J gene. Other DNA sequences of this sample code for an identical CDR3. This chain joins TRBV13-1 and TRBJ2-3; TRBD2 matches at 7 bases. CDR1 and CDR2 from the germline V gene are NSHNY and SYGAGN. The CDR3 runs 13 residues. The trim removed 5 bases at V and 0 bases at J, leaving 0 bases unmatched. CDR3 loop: CASSWGSAETLYF. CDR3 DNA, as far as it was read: TGTGCCAGCAGCTGGGGGAGTGCAGAA.

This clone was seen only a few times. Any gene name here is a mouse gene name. The CDR3 protein is CASTKPGQSAETLYF. The CDR3 DNA, read in part, is TGTGCCAGCACCAAACCCGGACAGTCTGCAGAA. The chain combines TRBV14 with TRBJ2-3, with D possibly matching TRBD1 (6 bases). The sequence runs out 4 residues before the end of the CDR3; the remainder is reconstructed from the germline J gene. From germline, CDR1 is SGHDT and CDR2 FRDEAV. This CDR3 comprises 15 residues. The ends were cut back, 6 bases at V and 2 bases at J, with 16 bases in the middle.

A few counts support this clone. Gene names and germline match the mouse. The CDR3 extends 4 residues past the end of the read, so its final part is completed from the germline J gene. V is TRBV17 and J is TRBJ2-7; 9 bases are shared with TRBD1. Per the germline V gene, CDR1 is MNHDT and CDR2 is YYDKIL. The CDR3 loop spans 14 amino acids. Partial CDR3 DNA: TGTGCTAGCAGTAGAGACAGGACAGGGGAT. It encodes CASSRDRTGD. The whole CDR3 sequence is CASSRDRTGDEQYF.

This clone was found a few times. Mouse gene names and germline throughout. CDR3 DNA (partial): TGCACCTGCGGGGACATCCAAGAC. Translation gives CTCGDIQD. The whole CDR3 protein is CTCGDIQDTQYF. The chain recombines TRBV1 with TRBJ2-5; D may be TRBD1 (6 bases). The CDR3 end falls 4 residues outside the read, so it is completed with the germline J gene. The CDR3 is 12 amino acids. The V and J ends lost 8 bases and 2 bases respectively, with 8 bases between them. Germline V lookup: CDR1 NSQYPW, CDR2 LRSPGD (reference sequence).

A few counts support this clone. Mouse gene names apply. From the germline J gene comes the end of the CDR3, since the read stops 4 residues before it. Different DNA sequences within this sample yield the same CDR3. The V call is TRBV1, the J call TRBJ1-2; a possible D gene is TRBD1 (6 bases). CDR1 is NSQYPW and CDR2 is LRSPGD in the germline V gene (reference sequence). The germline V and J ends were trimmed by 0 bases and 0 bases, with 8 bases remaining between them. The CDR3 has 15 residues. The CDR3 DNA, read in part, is TGCACCTGCAGTGCAGACAGGGGCCCAAACTCC. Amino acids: CTCSADRGPNS. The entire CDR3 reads CTCSADRGPNSDYTF.

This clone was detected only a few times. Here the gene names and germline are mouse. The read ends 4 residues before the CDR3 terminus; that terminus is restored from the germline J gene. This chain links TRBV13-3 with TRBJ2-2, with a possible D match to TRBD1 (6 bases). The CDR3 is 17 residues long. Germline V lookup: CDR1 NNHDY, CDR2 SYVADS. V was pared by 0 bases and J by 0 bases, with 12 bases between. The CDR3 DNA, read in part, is TGTGCCAGCAGTGATGCAAAAGGGACACCAAACACCGGG. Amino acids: CASSDAKGTPNTG. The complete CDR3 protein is CASSDAKGTPNTGQLYF.

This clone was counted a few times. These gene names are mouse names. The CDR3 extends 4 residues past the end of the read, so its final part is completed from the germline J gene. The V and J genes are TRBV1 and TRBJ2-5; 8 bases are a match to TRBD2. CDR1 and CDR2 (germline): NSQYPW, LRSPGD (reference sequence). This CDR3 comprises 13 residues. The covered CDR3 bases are TGCACCTGCAGTGCAAGGGGGGGCGAC. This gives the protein CTCSARGGD. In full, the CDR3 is CTCSARGGDTQYF.

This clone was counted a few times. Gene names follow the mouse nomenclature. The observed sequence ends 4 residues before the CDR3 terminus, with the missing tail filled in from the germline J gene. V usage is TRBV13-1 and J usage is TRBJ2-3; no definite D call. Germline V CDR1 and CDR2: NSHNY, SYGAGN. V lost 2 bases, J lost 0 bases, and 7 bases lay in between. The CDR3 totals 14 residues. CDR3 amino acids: CASSETSSAETLYF. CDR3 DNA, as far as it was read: TGTGCCAGCAGTGAGACATCTAGTGCAGAA.

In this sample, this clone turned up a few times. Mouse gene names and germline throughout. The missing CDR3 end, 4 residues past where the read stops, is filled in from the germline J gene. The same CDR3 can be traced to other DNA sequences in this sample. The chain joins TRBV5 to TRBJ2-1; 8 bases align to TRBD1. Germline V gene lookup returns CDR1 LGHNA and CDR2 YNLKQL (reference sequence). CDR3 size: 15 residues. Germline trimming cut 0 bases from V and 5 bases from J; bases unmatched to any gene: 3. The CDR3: CASSQDRGRDAEQFF. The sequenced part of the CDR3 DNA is TGTGCCAGCAGCCAAGACAGGGGGCGCGATGCT.

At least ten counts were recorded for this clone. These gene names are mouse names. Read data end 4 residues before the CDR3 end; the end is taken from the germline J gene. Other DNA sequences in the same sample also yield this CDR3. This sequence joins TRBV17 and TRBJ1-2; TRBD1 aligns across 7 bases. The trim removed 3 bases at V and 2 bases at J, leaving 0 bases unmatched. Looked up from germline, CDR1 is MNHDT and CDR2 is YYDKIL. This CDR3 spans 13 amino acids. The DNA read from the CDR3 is TGTGCTAGCAGTAGGACAGGGAACTCC. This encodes CASSRTGNS. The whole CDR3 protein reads CASSRTGNSDYTF.

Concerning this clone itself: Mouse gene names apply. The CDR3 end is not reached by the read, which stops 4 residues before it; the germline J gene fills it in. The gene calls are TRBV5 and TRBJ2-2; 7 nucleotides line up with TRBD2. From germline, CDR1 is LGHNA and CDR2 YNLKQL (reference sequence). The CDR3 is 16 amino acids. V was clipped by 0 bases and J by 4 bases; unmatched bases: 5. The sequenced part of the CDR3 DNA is TGTGCCAGCAGCCAAGATCGGGGGGGTAGCACCGGG. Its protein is CASSQDRGGSTG. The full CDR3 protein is CASSQDRGGSTGQLYF.

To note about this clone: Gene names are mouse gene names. This CDR3 reads CASSVDYAEQFF. The CDR3 bases that were read are TGTGCCAGCAGCGTTGACTATGCT. V usage is TRBV13-1 and J usage is TRBJ2-1; D is uncertain. Read coverage stops 4 residues before the CDR3 terminus; the germline J gene supplies the remainder. This CDR3 is built from 12 residues. The germline V gene has CDR1 NSHNY and CDR2 SYGAGN. V was trimmed by 5 bases and J by 2 bases, leaving 5 bases between them.

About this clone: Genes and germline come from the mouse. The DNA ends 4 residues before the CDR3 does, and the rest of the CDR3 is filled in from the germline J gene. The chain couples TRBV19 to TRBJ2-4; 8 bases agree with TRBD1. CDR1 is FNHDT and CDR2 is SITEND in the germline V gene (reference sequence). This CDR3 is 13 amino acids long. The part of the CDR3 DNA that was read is TGTGCCAGCAGCCAGGACAGGGAAAAC. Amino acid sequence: CASSQDREN. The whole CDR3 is CASSQDRENTLYF.

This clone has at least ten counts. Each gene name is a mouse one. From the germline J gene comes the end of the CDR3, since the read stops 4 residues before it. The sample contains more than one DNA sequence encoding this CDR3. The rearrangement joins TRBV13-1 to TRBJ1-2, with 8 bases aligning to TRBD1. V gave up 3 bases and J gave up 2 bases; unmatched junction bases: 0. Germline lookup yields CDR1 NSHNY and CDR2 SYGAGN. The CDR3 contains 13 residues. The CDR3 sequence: CASSGTGNSDYTF. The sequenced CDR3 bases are TGTGCCAGCAGTGGGACAGGGAACTCC.

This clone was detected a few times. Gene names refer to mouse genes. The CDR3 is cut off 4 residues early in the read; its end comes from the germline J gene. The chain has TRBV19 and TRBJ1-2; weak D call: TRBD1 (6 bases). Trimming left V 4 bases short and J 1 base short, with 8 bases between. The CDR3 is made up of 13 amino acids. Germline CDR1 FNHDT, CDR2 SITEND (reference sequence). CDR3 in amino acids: CASSVQGNSDYTF. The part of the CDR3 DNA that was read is TGTGCCAGCAGTGTACAGGGAAACTCC.

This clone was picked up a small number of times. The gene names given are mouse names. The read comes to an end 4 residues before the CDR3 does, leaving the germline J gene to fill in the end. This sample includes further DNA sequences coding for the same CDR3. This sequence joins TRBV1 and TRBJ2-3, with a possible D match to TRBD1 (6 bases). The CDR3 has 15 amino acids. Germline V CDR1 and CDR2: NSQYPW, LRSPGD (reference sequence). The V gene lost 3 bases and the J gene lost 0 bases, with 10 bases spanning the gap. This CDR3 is CTCSAGQFSAETLYF. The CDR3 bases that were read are TGCACCTGCAGTGCGGGACAATTTAGTGCAGAA.

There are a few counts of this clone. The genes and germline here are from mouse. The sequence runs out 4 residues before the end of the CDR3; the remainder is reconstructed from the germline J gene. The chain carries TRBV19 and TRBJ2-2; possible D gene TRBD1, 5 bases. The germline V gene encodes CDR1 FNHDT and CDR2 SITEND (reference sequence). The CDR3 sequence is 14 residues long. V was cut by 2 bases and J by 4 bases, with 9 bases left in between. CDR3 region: CASSIRRVTGQLYF. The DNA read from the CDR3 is TGTGCCAGCAGTATCCGCAGGGTCACCGGG.